This T cell receptor beta chain was sequenced for a study of blood T cells in healthy people across ages. This clonotype was recorded at least ten times. Its antigen remains unidentified. Samples had at least 7 million PBMCs isolated from them. Extracted total RNA amounted to at least 6 micrograms for each sample. Notes on the study in general: Using unsorted PBMCs precluded a conclusive naive versus antigen-experienced comparison.

Trimming at V came to 5 bases and at J to 1 base, leaving 8 bases not matched to a gene. CDR3 length: 15 residues. CDR1 is DFQATT, CDR2 SNEGSKA, per germline (reference sequence). Next came a second PCR, run for roughly 7 to 12 cycles, which used a sample-barcoded 5' primer along with a J-beta primer mix. TCRdb ran MiXCR on the 5' RACE reads and lists one entry per CDR3 protein. The sample has approximately 730,000 distinct CDR3 sequences; about 48% are singletons. The sample was blood. The TCR originated in a man aged 80 or over in good health. The chain recombines TRBV20-1 with TRBJ2-7; 10 nucleotides align to TRBD2. As DNA, the CDR3 is TGCAGTGCTCCAGTCCCTAGCGGGGGATCCTACGAGCAGTACTTC. Translated, it gives CSAPVPSGGSYEQYF.